This is a list of T cell receptor beta chains from one sample in a study of identical twins. A single record per CDR3 protein comes from TCRdb applying MiXCR to the 5' RACE reads. This table holds some 1,700,000 distinct CDR3 sequences, less than 40% found once. The sample was cord blood. The receptors derive from a newborn girl in good health. Both conserved end residues are part of each CDR3. The D gene is left open where the match is weak. Size is stated for part of the rows, as once, few or many counts, or as a class when the clone is expanded.

j_call d_call clone_size v_call cdr3_aa cdr3_nt
TRBJ1-6 TRBD1 NA TRBV6-1 CASSEDRGSRSPLHF TGTGCCAGCAGTGAAGACAGGGGGAGTCGGTCACCCCTCCACTTT
TRBJ2-7 NA once TRBV18 CASSPGGSLSYEQYF TGTGCCAGCTCACCAGGGGGATCCCTATCCTACGAGCAGTACTTC
TRBJ1-1 TRBD1 NA TRBV6-6 CASSYSGTGDSAFF TGTGCCAGCAGTTACTCCGGGACAGGGGATTCAGCTTTCTTT
TRBJ2-3 TRBD2 many TRBV28 CASRTSGSIDTQYF TGTGCCAGCAGGACTAGCGGGAGTATAGATACGCAGTATTTT
TRBJ2-1 NA NA TRBV6-1 CASSERRTVNNEQFF TGTGCCAGCAGTGAAAGAAGGACAGTCAACAATGAGCAGTTCTTC
TRBJ2-5 NA NA TRBV5-1 CASRLVGAVETQYF TGCGCCAGCCGCTTAGTGGGGGCGGTGGAGACCCAGTACTTC
TRBJ2-5 NA NA TRBV13 CASSSRLEHPPLQETQYF TGTGCCAGCAGCTCCCGACTAGAGCACCCTCCCCTACAAGAGACCCAGTACTTC
TRBJ2-7 TRBD2 NA TRBV7-2 CASSSPPGLAHEQYF TGTGCCAGCAGCTCCCCTCCGGGACTAGCGCACGAGCAGTACTTC
TRBJ2-3 NA NA TRBV4-1 CASSQAGEHTDTQYF TGCGCCAGCAGCCAAGCGGGAGAACACACAGATACGCAGTATTTT
TRBJ2-3 TRBD1 NA TRBV5-6 CASKGTGGPLQPDTQYF TGTGCCAGCAAGGGGACAGGGGGGCCCCTTCAGCCCGATACGCAGTATTTT
TRBJ2-3 TRBD2 NA TRBV3-1 CASSPRLAGGYYGDTQYF TGTGCCAGCAGCCCCCGACTAGCGGGAGGGTATTATGGAGATACGCAGTATTTT
TRBJ2-5 NA few TRBV28 CASSSIEGLETQYF TGTGCCAGCAGTTCAATCGAGGGGCTCGAGACCCAGTACTTC
TRBJ1-4 NA NA TRBV30 CAWTLPGRGEKLFF TGTGCCTGGACTCTCCCAGGGCGAGGTGAAAAACTGTTTTTT
TRBJ2-3 TRBD2 few TRBV28 CASSPGLAGGAGFADTQYF TGTGCCAGCAGTCCCGGGCTAGCGGGAGGGGCTGGGTTCGCAGATACGCAGTATTTT
TRBJ1-1 NA few TRBV7-9 CASSGRFAMNTEAFF TGTGCCAGCAGCGGTCGATTTGCAATGAACACTGAAGCTTTCTTT
TRBJ2-1 TRBD2 NA TRBV28 CASSVRDYYNEQFF TGTGCCAGCAGTGTCCGGGACTACTACAATGAGCAGTTCTTC
TRBJ2-5 TRBD2 NA TRBV29-1 CSAGGGTGQETQYF TGCAGCGCCGGGGGGGGCACCGGTCAAGAGACCCAGTACTTC
TRBJ2-5 TRBD2 NA TRBV24-1 CATSDHSLLAGGGETQYF TGTGCCACCAGTGATCACAGCCTATTGGCGGGAGGTGGAGAGACCCAGTACTTC